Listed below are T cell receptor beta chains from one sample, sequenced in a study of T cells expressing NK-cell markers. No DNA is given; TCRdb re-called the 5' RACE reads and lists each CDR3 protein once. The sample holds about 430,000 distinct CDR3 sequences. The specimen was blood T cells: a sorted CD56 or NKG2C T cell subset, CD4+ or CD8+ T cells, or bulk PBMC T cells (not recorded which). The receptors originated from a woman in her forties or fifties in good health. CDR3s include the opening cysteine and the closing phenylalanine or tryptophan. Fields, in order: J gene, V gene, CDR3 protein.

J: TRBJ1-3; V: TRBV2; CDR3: CASSPRTSGNTIYF
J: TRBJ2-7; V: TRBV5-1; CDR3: CASGTGTSGTTSSYEQYF
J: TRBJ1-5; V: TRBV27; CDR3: CASSSGWSNQPQHF
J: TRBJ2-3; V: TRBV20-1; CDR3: CSALTGGPTDTQYF
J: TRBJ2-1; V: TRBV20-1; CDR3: CSALLLAIRHNEQFF
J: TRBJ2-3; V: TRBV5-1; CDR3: CASSPRRGAGEGIDTQYF
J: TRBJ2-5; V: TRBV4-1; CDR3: CASSQSLKETQYF
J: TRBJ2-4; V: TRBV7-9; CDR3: CASSLWREGKNIQYF
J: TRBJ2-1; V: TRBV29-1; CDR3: CSVDRARGNEQFF
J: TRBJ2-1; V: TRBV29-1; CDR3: CSVAVSTSYNEQFF
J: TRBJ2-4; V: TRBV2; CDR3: CASSEDRGANIQYF
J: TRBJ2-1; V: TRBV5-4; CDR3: CASMLVGLNEQFF
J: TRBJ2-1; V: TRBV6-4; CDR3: CASSDSWTGKLPNEQFF
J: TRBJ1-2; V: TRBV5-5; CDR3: CASSKDHNDYGYTF
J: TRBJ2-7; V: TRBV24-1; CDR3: CATSDPSGDYEQYF
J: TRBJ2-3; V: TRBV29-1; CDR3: CSVPSRGGSTDTQYF
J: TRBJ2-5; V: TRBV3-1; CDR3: CASSQEVWTKETQYF
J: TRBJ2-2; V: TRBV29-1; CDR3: CSVAPGQGYTGELFF
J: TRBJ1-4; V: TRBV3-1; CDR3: CASSQVPATNEKLFF
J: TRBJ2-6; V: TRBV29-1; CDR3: CSVEVQAGANVLTF
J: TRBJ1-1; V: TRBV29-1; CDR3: CSVESNTEAFF
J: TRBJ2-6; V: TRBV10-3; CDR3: CAISGPIQSSGANVLTF
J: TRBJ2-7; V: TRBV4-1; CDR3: CASSHPTGLSHYEQYF
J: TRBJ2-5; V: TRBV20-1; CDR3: CSAGAGQGETQYF
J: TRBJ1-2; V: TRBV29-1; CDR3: CSHERTGPYGYTF
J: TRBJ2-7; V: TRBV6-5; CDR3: CASISMGTANF
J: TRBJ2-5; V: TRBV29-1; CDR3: CSVEGRFKETQYF
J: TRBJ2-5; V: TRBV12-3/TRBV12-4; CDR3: CASSIRNYSYQETQYF
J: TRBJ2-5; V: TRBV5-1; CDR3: CASSLVPGRETQYF
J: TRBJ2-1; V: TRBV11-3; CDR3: CASSFFPARNEQFF
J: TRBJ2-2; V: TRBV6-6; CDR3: CASSASWAGELFF
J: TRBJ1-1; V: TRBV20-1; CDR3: CSARPSRDLRVEAFF
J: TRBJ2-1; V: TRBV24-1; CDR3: CATSDLRQYNEQFF
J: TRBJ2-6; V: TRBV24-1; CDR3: CATSRSGANVLTF
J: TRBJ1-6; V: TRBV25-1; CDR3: CASSELGQGNSPLHF
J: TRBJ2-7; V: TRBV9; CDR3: CASSVGGDLAYEQYF
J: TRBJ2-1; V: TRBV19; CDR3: CASIGTSGSDEQFF
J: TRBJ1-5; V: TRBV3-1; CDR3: CASSPVMGNQPQHF
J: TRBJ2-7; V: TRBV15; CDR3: CATRRAEAYEQYF
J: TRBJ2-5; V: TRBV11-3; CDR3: CASSSGTLGSTQYF
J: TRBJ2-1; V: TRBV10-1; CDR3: CASSEDATPSSYNEQFF
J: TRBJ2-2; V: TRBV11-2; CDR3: CASSLWTRTGELFF
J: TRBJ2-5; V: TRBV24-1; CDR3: CATSGVNSETQYF
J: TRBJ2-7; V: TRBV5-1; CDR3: CASSFTGQGAHEQYF
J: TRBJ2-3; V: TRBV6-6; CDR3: CASTAGGSADTQYF
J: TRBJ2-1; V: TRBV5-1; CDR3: CASSQTTSAAVNEQFF
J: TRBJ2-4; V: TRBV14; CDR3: CASSQVLRDIQYF
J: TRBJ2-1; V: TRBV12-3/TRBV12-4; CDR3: CASSLRSGTSRYEQFF
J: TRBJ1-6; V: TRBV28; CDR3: CASIGLGSPLHF
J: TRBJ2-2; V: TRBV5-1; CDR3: CASSLGGGRLRHHTGELFF
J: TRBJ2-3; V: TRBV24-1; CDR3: CATSDRTDGTDTQYF